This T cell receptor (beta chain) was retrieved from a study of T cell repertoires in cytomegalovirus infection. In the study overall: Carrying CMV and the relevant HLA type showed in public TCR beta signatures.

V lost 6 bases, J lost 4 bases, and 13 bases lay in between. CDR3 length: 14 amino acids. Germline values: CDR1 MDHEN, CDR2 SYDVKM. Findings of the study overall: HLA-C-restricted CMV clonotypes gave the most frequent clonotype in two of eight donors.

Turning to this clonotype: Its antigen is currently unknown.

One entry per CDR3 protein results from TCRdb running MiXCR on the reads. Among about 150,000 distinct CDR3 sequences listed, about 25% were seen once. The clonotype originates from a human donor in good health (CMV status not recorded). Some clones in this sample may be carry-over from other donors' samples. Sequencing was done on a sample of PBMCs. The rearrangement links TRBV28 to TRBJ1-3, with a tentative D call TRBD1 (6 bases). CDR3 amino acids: CASSDRWGGNTIYF. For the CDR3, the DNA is TGTGCCAGCAGCGACAGGTGGGGAGGAAACACCATATATTTT. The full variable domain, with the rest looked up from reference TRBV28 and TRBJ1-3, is DVKVTQSSRYLVKRTGEKVFLECVQDMDHENMFWYRQDPGLGLRLIYFSYDVKMKEKGDIPEGYSVSREKKERFSLILESASTNQTSMYLCASSDRWGGNTIYFGEGSWLTVV.